The 10 T cell receptor beta chains presented below share a single source sample, sequenced in a study of early T cells in non-severe SARS-CoV-2 infection. TCRdb itself ran the 5' RACE reads through MiXCR, one entry per CDR3 protein. The data hold some 70,000 distinct CDR3 sequences, with roughly 10% observed a single time. The specimen was whole blood. Receptors were obtained from an adult who was a healthcare worker with PCR-confirmed SARS-CoV-2 infection or an uninfected control (not recorded which).

V is TRBV4-1 and J is TRBJ1-1; a weak D match, TRBD1 (6 bases). V dropped 0 bases and J dropped 10 bases, with 18 bases sitting between them. The CDR3 has 15 residues. Germline CDR1 MGHRA, CDR2 YSYEKL. CDR3 amino acids: CASSQDAQGIRGAFF. CDR3 sequence (DNA): TGCGCCAGCAGCCAAGATGCTCAGGGGATCCGGGGAGCTTTCTTT.

The chain joins TRBV2 to TRBJ1-2, with D unresolved. Germline CDR1 and CDR2: SNHLY and FYNNEI. This CDR3 region has 14 residues. V was cut by 4 bases and J by 4 bases, with 13 bases left in between. CDR3 residues: CASSVAGLLYGYTF. The CDR3 bases are TGTGCCAGCAGTGTAGCTGGTTTACTCTATGGCTACACCTTC. The complete variable domain, with remaining parts taken from reference TRBV2 and TRBJ1-2, reads EPEVTQTPSHQVTQMGQEVILRCVPISNHLYFYWYRQILGQKVEFLVSFYNNEISEKSEIFDDQFSVERPDGSNFTLKIRSTKLEDSAMYFCASSVAGLLYGYTFGSGTRLTVV.

This clonotype was recorded at least ten times. The chain has TRBV14 and TRBJ1-2; unclear D gene. Trimming cost V 0 bases and J 7 bases, with 15 bases left between them. This CDR3 is built from 15 residues. Germline CDR1 is SGHDN and CDR2 is FVKESK. CDR3 nucleotides: TGTGCCAGCAGCCAAGACTTAGGGAGCTTTCGTGGCTACACCTTC. It yields the protein CASSQDLGSFRGYTF.

The chain links TRBV6-5 to TRBJ2-2; no reliable D call. The V end lost 2 bases, the J end lost 9 bases, and 10 bases lay between the germline ends. Germline CDR1 reads MNHEY; CDR2 reads SVGAGI. CDR3 length: 13 amino acids. CDR3 in amino acids: CASSYMGNRELFF. The CDR3 DNA is TGTGCCAGCAGTTACATGGGGAATAGGGAGCTGTTTTTT.

The rearrangement links TRBV20-1 to TRBJ2-3; D possibly corresponds to TRBD2 (6 bases). Germline-derived CDR1 and CDR2 are DFQATT and SNEGSKA (reference sequence). V lost 7 bases and J lost 6, with 17 bases in between. The CDR3 contains 13 residues. The CDR3 loop is CSEAELAKDTQYF. The DNA for the CDR3 is TGCAGTGAGGCCGAACTAGCTAAGGATACGCAGTATTTT.

This clonotype was seen repeatedly, ten times or more. The gene calls are TRBV12-3 or TRBV12-4 and TRBJ2-7; possible D gene TRBD1, 6 bases. This CDR3 spans 13 amino acids. V was shortened by 7 bases and J by 13 bases, with 23 bases between the two germline ends. This chain's CDR3 is CASNLKTGTRFYF. Here the CDR3 DNA reads TGTGCCAGCAATTTGAAGACCGGGACACGGTTTTACTTC.

This chain connects TRBV20-1 to TRBJ2-7; D not resolved. Between the trimmed V and J ends, which lost 5 bases and 3 bases, there was a span of 14 bases. The germline CDR1 and CDR2 sequences are DFQATT and SNEGSKA (reference sequence). This CDR3 spans 13 amino acids. The CDR3 DNA is TGCAGTGCTCCGCTGGCCGCAAGCTACGAGCAGTACTTC. The encoded protein is CSAPLAASYEQYF.

CDR3 DNA: TGTGCCAGCAGTTTACGGGGACTAGCGGGAAAGACCCAGTACTTC. Encoded protein: CASSLRGLAGKTQYF. The rearrangement links TRBV12-3 or TRBV12-4 to TRBJ2-5; TRBD2 agrees at 13 bases. The V and J ends lost 2 bases and 6 bases, in that order; junction bases with no gene match: 3. The CDR3 loop spans 15 amino acids.

This clonotype was seen repeatedly, ten times or more. The V gene is TRBV20-1, the J gene TRBJ2-3; TRBD2 aligns across 10 bases. Trimming took 4 bases from V and 4 from J; bases not matched to a gene: 8. The CDR3 sequence is 15 residues long. Germline V CDR1 and CDR2: DFQATT, SNEGSKA (reference sequence). The CDR3 sequence is CSATPPSGSADTQYF. The CDR3 coding sequence is TGCAGTGCTACCCCCCCTAGCGGGAGTGCAGATACGCAGTATTTT.

The chain combines TRBV10-3 with TRBJ2-5; D possibly corresponds to TRBD1 (5 bases). Germline V CDR1 and CDR2: ENHRY, SYGVKD. CDR3 length: 13 amino acids. V lost 3 bases and J 0 bases, leaving 5 bases between the germline ends. The CDR3 DNA is TGTGCCATCAGTGACAGGGACCAAGAGACCCAGTACTTC. Its translation: CAISDRDQETQYF.